This T cell receptor (beta chain) was found in a study of cytomegalovirus exposure and HLA in healthy donors. Turning to this clone: The antigen remains unidentified.

This CDR3 spans 14 amino acids. Germline-derived CDR1 and CDR2 are SQVTM and ANQGSEA. The V segment lost 5 bases and the J segment 3 bases; nucleotides outside the gene matches: 1. General observations from the study: In a later analysis, several top co-occurrence clusters appeared linked to parvovirus B19, influenza, CMV and Epstein-Barr virus. Other equally common chains were less clonally expanded than HLA-associated TCR beta chains, a later analysis showed. Within the data, a cluster of highly shared sequence variants was likely a sequencing artifact.

The PCR had 60 Vbeta and 13 Jbeta primers. Sequencing used immunoSEQ multiplex PCR; TCRdb keeps in-frame clones, though not all of them. The table lists more than 100,000 clones, about two thirds of them singletons, with under 5.5% in the top ten. This sequence was found in a man between 50 and 59 years old in good health and CMV-seropositive. V and J are TRBV29-1 and TRBJ2-1; 13 nucleotides line up with TRBD2. Sequenced sample: PBMCs. The CDR3 DNA reads as TGCAGCGTTCGGACTAGCGGGAGCTACAATGAGCAGTTCTTC. Translated, it gives CSVRTSGSYNEQFF.